These 29 T cell receptor beta chains were all obtained from the same sample, sequenced in a study of blood T cell repertoires in COVID-19. Assay: immunoSEQ multiplex PCR; the TCRdb copy retains only in-frame clones and omits some. The profile shows roughly 60,000 clones, 70% to 85% of them singletons. Sequences were obtained from peripheral blood. Every receptor here comes from a woman in her fifties or sixties with acute or convalescent COVID-19.

V usage is TRBV4-1 and J usage is TRBJ2-3; 7 nucleotides line up with TRBD1. The CDR3 is made up of 17 amino acids. Germline V gene data show CDR1 as MGHRA and CDR2 as YSYEKL. With V trimmed by 0 bases and J by 3 bases, 9 bases remained unmatched. The CDR3 loop is CASSQETDREPTDTQYF. CDR3 bases: TGCGCCAGCAGCCAAGAAACTGACAGGGAACCTACAGATACGCAGTATTTT.

J is TRBJ1-5 and V is TRBV18, with 8 bases identical to TRBD1. CDR1 and CDR2 (germline): KGHSH, LQKENI. J was trimmed by 4 bases and V by 2 bases; bases with no gene match: 10. The CDR3 has 17 residues. The CDR3 DNA sequence: TGTGCCAGCTCACCAATCCATCGGACAGGGTTAAATCAGCCCCAGCATTTT. It encodes CASSPIHRTGLNQPQHF.

The rearrangement uses TRBV10-3 and TRBJ1-2; no firm D call. The CDR3 length is 15 residues. Germline loops: CDR1 ENHRY, CDR2 SYGVKD. Trimming removed 4 bases at V and 8 bases at J, with 20 bases between. In DNA form, the CDR3 reads TGTGCCATCAGTGGTGGGGAGAGGGAAGGGTACGGCTACACCTTC. The encoded protein is CAISGGEREGYGYTF.

The chain recombines TRBV6-6 with TRBJ1-3; D gene ambiguous. The V gene's germline CDR1 is MNHNY and CDR2 SVGAGI (reference sequence). The V and J ends lost 5 bases and 0 bases respectively, with 11 bases between them. This CDR3 is built from 15 residues. The CDR3 reads CASSLPMISGNTIYF. In DNA form, the CDR3 reads TGTGCCAGCAGTCTCCCTATGATCTCTGGAAACACCATATATTTT.

V and J are TRBV7-8 and TRBJ1-1; TRBD1 matches 9 bases. The CDR3 extends over 18 amino acids. V lost 0 bases, J lost 0 bases, and 8 bases stayed unmatched. CDR1 and CDR2 from the germline V gene are SGHVS and FQNEAQ. CDR3 coding DNA: TGTGCCAGCAGCTTAGCGGGAAGTGGGACAGGGATGAACACTGAAGCTTTCTTT. Its protein is CASSLAGSGTGMNTEAFF.

CDR3 sequence: CASSFDRAVNEKLFF. CDR3 coding DNA: TGTGCCAGCAGCTTTGACAGGGCGGTTAATGAAAAACTGTTTTTT. The chain uses TRBV5-6 and TRBJ1-4; 7 bases line up with TRBD1. The CDR3 length is 15 residues. With 2 bases clipped from V and 4 bases from J, the junction kept 5 bases outside the gene matches. Germline V gene lookup returns CDR1 SGHDT and CDR2 YYEEEE. The entire variable domain, with the rest obtained from reference TRBV5-6 and TRBJ1-4, is as follows: DAGVTQSPTHLIKTRGQQVTLRCSPKSGHDTVSWYQQALGQGPQFIFQYYEEEERQRGNFPDRFSGHQFPNYSSELNVNALLLGDSALYLCASSFDRAVNEKLFFGSGTQLSVL.

The rearrangement joins TRBV19 to TRBJ2-1, with D tentatively TRBD1 (6 bases). CDR3 length equals 14 residues. Trimming cost V 1 base and J 7 bases, with 11 bases left between them. Germline CDR1 is LNHDA and CDR2 is SQIVND (reference sequence). The CDR3 sequence is CASSIANRDNEQFF. The CDR3 DNA reads TGTGCCAGTAGTATAGCCAACAGGGATAATGAGCAGTTCTTC.

The V and J genes are TRBV27 and TRBJ2-7, with 7 bases aligning to TRBD1. This CDR3 region has 16 residues. Germline assignment: CDR1 MNHEY and CDR2 SMNVEV (reference sequence). Unmatched junction bases numbered 12, after V lost 5 bases and J lost 2 bases. The CDR3 DNA reads TGTGCCAGCAGTGAGTCGACAGGGAACTATCCCTACGAGCAGTACTTC. Translation gives CASSESTGNYPYEQYF.

By share of the sample, this clone is medium-sized. The V gene is TRBV28, the J gene TRBJ1-4, with D tentatively TRBD1 (6 bases). This CDR3 has 13 amino acids. Looked up from germline, CDR1 is MDHEN and CDR2 is SYDVKM. V shed 3 bases and J shed 8 bases, with 10 bases lying between them. CDR3 bases: TGTGCCAGCAGTTTGGGGGGGGCAGAAAAACTGTTTTTT. It specifies CASSLGGAEKLFF.

The V and J genes are TRBV2 and TRBJ1-6; D possibly corresponds to TRBD1 (5 bases). Per germline, CDR1 SNHLY and CDR2 FYNNEI. CDR3 length equals 15 residues. Trimming shortened V by 3 bases and J by 7 bases, and 13 bases separated the two germline ends. The DNA of the CDR3 is TGTGCCAGCAGTGACAATTCGGACAAAAATTCACCCCTCCACTTT. Translated: CASSDNSDKNSPLHF.

This sequence joins TRBV7-8 and TRBJ2-3, with a tentative D call TRBD1 (5 bases). Germline CDR1 and CDR2: SGHVS and FQNEAQ. CDR3 length equals 15 residues. V gave up 1 base and J gave up 4 bases, with 12 bases separating them. The CDR3 reads CASSLDLRVPDTQYF. In DNA, the CDR3 is TGTGCCAGCAGCTTAGATCTCAGGGTCCCAGATACGCAGTATTTT. Full variable domain (rest looked up from reference TRBV7-8 and TRBJ2-3): GAGVSQSPRYKVAKRGQDVALRCDPISGHVSLFWYQQALGQGPEFLTYFQNEAQLDKSGLPSDRFFAERPEGSVSTLKIQRTQQEDSAVYLCASSLDLRVPDTQYFGPGTRLTVL.

Of note for this clone: Additional DNA sequences in this sample encode the identical CDR3. V is TRBV5-1 and J is TRBJ2-3; no firm D call. V lost 2 bases and J 1 base, leaving 5 bases between the germline ends. The CDR3 loop spans 13 amino acids. Germline V gives CDR1 SGHRS, CDR2 YFSETQ. CDR3 sequence reads: CASSFQGTDTQYF. In DNA, the CDR3 is TGCGCCAGCAGCTTTCAGGGCACAGATACGCAGTATTTT. The full variable domain, with the rest looked up from reference TRBV5-1 and TRBJ2-3, is KAGVTQTPRYLIKTRGQQVTLSCSPISGHRSVSWYQQTPGQGLQFLFEYFSETQRNKGNFPGRFSGRQFSNSRSEMNVSTLELGDSALYLCASSFQGTDTQYFGPGTRLTVL.

This chain links TRBV12-3 or TRBV12-4 with TRBJ1-2; D is possibly TRBD1 (5 bases). V dropped 3 bases and J dropped 6 bases, with 8 bases sitting between them. The CDR3 length is 12 residues. This chain's CDR3 is CASSLSGDGYTF. The CDR3 DNA reads as TGTGCCAGCAGTTTGTCGGGGGATGGCTACACCTTC.

This clone was detected only once. The rearrangement uses TRBV19 and TRBJ2-7; tentatively, D is TRBD1 (5 bases). CDR3 length: 13 residues. Trimming removed 5 bases at V and 3 bases at J, with 11 bases between. In germline, CDR1 is LNHDA, CDR2 SQIVND (reference sequence). CDR3 nucleotides: TGTGCCAGTAGTCCGACAGTGGGCTACGAGCAGTACTTC. Translating it yields CASSPTVGYEQYF. The full variable domain, rest sourced from reference TRBV19 and TRBJ2-7, is DGGITQSPKYLFRKEGQNVTLSCEQNLNHDAMYWYRQDPGQGLRLIYYSQIVNDFQKGDIAEGYSVSREKKESFPLTVTSAQKNPTAFYLCASSPTVGYEQYFGPGTRLTVT.

The chain recombines TRBV6-5 with TRBJ1-4; 7 positions agree with TRBD1. After removal of 10 bases from V and 8 bases from J, the junction contained 7 bases not matched to a gene. This CDR3 comprises 12 residues. Germline V CDR1 and CDR2: MNHEY, SVGAGI. The CDR3 nucleotides read TGTGCCACCCCAGGGGGGAACGAAAAACTGTTTTTT. Its protein is CATPGGNEKLFF.

The V gene is TRBV13, the J gene TRBJ1-6; D is perhaps TRBD1 (6 bases). The germline V gene encodes CDR1 PRHDT and CDR2 FYEKMQ (reference sequence). Trimming removed 6 bases from V and 5 bases from J, with 11 bases in between. CDR3 length equals 14 residues. CDR3 sequence (DNA): TGTGCCAGCAGGGCCAGGGGAGATAATTCACCCCTCCACTTT. Its translation is CASRARGDNSPLHF.

The chain is built from TRBV6-5 and TRBJ2-7, with 7 bases that match TRBD1. The CDR3 contains 14 residues. Germline-derived CDR1 and CDR2 are MNHEY and SVGAGI. Trimming at V came to 2 bases and at J to 2 bases, leaving 3 bases not matched to a gene. Here the CDR3 reads CASSYRDRPYEQYF. The CDR3 bases are TGTGCCAGCAGTTACCGGGACAGACCCTACGAGCAGTACTTC.

The rearrangement links TRBV27 to TRBJ2-1, with D maybe TRBD2 (6 bases). V was shortened by 7 bases and J by 6 bases, with 19 bases between the two germline ends. The CDR3 extends over 15 amino acids. Per germline, CDR1 MNHEY and CDR2 SMNVEV (reference sequence). CDR3 DNA sequence: TGTGCCAGCAACCCCTGGACTAAGCCTTCCAATGAGCAGTTCTTC. It yields the protein CASNPWTKPSNEQFF.

This clone occurred a few times. The chain employs TRBV21-1 and TRBJ1-1; the table's D gene call, TRBD1, was not cross checked with the DNA. TRBV21-1 is described as a pseudogene. The CDR3 is made up of 16 amino acids. The CDR3 coding sequence is TGTGCCAGCAGCAAATTAGGTCGGACACTTAACACTGAAGCTTTCTTT. This sequence encodes CASSKLGRTLNTEAFF.

This sequence joins TRBV19 and TRBJ2-3; D perhaps matches TRBD2 (5 bases). V was trimmed by 5 bases and J by 4 bases, leaving 10 bases between them. Looked up from germline, CDR1 is LNHDA and CDR2 is SQIVND (reference sequence). CDR3 length equals 13 residues. Here the CDR3 DNA reads TGTGCCAGTAGTGAGGGAGTCCCAGATACGCAGTATTTT. Its protein product is CASSEGVPDTQYF.

This rearrangement joins TRBV27 to TRBJ2-1, with 8 nucleotides matching TRBD2. The junction had 5 bases not matched to a gene; V was cut back by 5 bases and J by 2 bases. This CDR3 has 15 residues. Germline CDR1 is MNHEY and CDR2 is SMNVEV (reference sequence). The CDR3 nucleotides are TGTGCCAGCAGTCCCGGGGGGGCCCCCTACAATGAGCAGTTCTTC. Protein product: CASSPGGAPYNEQFF.

This clone was counted only a few times. The rearrangement uses TRBV5-1 and TRBJ1-1, with 11 bases aligning to TRBD1. V dropped 5 bases and J dropped 5; count of bases not matched to a gene: 5. The CDR3 consists of 14 residues. Germline loops: CDR1 SGHRS, CDR2 YFSETQ. CDR3: CASREGTGGTEAFF. Written as DNA, the CDR3 is TGCGCCAGCAGAGAGGGGACAGGGGGGACTGAAGCTTTCTTT. The whole variable domain, filled in from reference TRBV5-1 and TRBJ1-1, reads KAGVTQTPRYLIKTRGQQVTLSCSPISGHRSVSWYQQTPGQGLQFLFEYFSETQRNKGNFPGRFSGRQFSNSRSEMNVSTLELGDSALYLCASREGTGGTEAFFGQGTRLTVV.

V is TRBV7-2 and J is TRBJ2-5; D might be TRBD2 (5 bases). Trimming took off 1 base at V and 0 bases at J, with 6 bases between the two ends. The CDR3 has 14 amino acids. The germline V gene has CDR1 SGHTA and CDR2 FQGNSA. In DNA form, the CDR3 reads TGTGCCAGCAGCTTAGGAGGGTACCAAGAGACCCAGTACTTC. The encoded protein is CASSLGGYQETQYF. Complete variable domain (other parts from reference TRBV7-2 and TRBJ2-5): GAGVSQSPSNKVTEKGKDVELRCDPISGHTALYWYRQSLGQGLEFLIYFQGNSAPDKSGLPSDRFSAERTGGSVSTLTIQRTQQEDSAVYLCASSLGGYQETQYFGPGTRLLVL.

The chain couples TRBV30 to TRBJ1-2; D is uncertain. Germline V gene lookup returns CDR1 GTSNPN and CDR2 SVGIG (reference sequence). V lost 7 bases and J lost 4, with 19 bases in between. The CDR3 spans 14 residues. The CDR3 is CAYSEGVGVYGYTF. The CDR3 region has the DNA TGTGCCTACTCTGAAGGAGTGGGAGTCTATGGCTACACCTTC. Drawing the rest from reference TRBV30 and TRBJ1-2, the complete variable domain is SQTIHQWPATLVQPVGSPLSLECTVEGTSNPNLYWYRQAAGRGLQLLFYSVGIGQISSEVPQNLSASRPQDRQFILSSKKLLLSDSGFYLCAYSEGVGVYGYTFGSGTRLTVV.

CDR3 loop: CASSSRSEAFF. Written as DNA, the CDR3 is TGTGCCAGCAGTTCGAGGTCTGAAGCTTTCTTT. This chain joins TRBV3-1 (or the pseudogene TRBV3-2) and TRBJ1-1; D ambiguous. Germline assignment: CDR1 LGHDT and CDR2 YNNKEL (reference sequence). The CDR3 is 11 amino acids. Trimming stripped 6 bases from V and 6 bases from J, with 8 bases between.

The chain joins TRBV18 to TRBJ2-3, with a weak D call TRBD2 (6 bases). This CDR3 comprises 15 residues. From germline, CDR1 is KGHSH and CDR2 LQKENI. Trimming left V 4 bases short and J 0 bases short, with 11 bases between. The CDR3, as DNA: TGTGCCAGCTCACTTACTAGCCCTAGCACAGATACGCAGTATTTT. It yields the protein CASSLTSPSTDTQYF.

The count of this clone is one. The rearrangement joins TRBV24-1 to TRBJ2-1; a possible D gene is TRBD1 (6 bases). This CDR3 comprises 16 residues. CDR1 is KGHDR and CDR2 is SFDVKD in the germline V gene. Trimming took 3 bases from V and 6 from J, leaving 17 bases between them. The CDR3: CATSDPAPGHFNEQFF. The CDR3, as DNA: TGTGCCACCAGTGATCCTGCCCCGGGACACTTCAATGAGCAGTTCTTC.

The chain recombines TRBV7-2 with TRBJ2-7; tentative D call: TRBD1 (6 bases). The germline V gene encodes CDR1 SGHTA and CDR2 FQGNSA. The CDR3 is 14 residues long. Trimming pared 5 bases from V and 1 base from J, leaving 12 bases between. The CDR3 region has the DNA TGTGCCAGCAGCCGCAACAGGGTTTCCTACGAGCAGTACTTC. Translating it yields CASSRNRVSYEQYF.

CDR3 residues: CASSARTGGAFGELFF. As DNA, the CDR3 is TGTGCCAGCAGCGCGCGGACAGGGGGCGCATTCGGGGAGCTGTTTTTT. The chain couples TRBV7-2 to TRBJ2-2, with TRBD1 matching 11 bases. In germline, CDR1 is SGHTA, CDR2 FQGNSA. This CDR3 comprises 16 residues. The V segment lost 5 bases and the J segment 7 bases; nucleotides outside the gene matches: 9. Full variable domain (missing parts from reference TRBV7-2 and TRBJ2-2): GAGVSQSPSNKVTEKGKDVELRCDPISGHTALYWYRQSLGQGLEFLIYFQGNSAPDKSGLPSDRFSAERTGGSVSTLTIQRTQQEDSAVYLCASSARTGGAFGELFFGEGSRLTVL.